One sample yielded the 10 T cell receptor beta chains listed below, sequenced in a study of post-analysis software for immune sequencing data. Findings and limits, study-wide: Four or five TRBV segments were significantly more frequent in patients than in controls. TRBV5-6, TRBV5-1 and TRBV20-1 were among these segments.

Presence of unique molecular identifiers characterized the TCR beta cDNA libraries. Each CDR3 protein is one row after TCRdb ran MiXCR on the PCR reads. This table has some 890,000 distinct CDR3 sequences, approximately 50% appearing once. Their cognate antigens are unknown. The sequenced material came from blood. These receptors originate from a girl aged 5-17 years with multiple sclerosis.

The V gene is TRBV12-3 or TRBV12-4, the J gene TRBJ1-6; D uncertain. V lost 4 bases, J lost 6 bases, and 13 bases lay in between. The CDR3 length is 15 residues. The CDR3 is CASSSNPEGNSPLHF. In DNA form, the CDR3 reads TGTGCCAGCAGTTCAAACCCCGAGGGTAATTCACCCCTCCACTTT.

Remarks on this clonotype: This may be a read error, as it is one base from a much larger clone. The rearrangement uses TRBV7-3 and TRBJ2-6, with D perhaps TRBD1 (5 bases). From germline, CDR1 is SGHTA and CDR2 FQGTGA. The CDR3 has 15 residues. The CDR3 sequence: CASSLRVSGANILTF. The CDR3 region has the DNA TGTGCCAGCAGCCTAAGGGTCTCTGGGGCCAACATCCTGACTTTC.

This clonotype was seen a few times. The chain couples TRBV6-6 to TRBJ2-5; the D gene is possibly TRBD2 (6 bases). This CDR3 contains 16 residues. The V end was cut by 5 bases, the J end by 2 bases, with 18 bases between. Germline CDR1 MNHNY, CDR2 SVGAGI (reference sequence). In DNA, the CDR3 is TGTGCCAGCAGTAGCCGCCAAACGGGAGATCAAGAGACCCAGTACTTC. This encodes CASSSRQTGDQETQYF.

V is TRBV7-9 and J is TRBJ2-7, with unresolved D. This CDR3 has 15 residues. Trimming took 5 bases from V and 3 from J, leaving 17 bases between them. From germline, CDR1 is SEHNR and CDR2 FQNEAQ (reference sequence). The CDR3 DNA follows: TGTGCCAGCAGCCCCCCCGCAGGTATCCTCTACGAGCAGTACTTC. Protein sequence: CASSPPAGILYEQYF.

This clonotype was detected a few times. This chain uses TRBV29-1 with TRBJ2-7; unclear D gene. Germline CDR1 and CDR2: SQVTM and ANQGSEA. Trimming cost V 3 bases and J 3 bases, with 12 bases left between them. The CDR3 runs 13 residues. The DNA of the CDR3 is TGCAGCGTTGAGGATAGGCCCTTCTACGAGCAGTACTTC. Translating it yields CSVEDRPFYEQYF.

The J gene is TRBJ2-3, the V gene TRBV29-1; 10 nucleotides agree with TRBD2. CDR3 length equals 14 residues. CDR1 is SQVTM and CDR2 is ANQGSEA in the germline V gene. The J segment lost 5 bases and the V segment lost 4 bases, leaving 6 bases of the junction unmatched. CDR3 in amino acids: CSVVLVAGGDTQYF. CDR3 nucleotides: TGCAGCGTTGTTTTAGTAGCGGGAGGAGATACGCAGTATTTT.

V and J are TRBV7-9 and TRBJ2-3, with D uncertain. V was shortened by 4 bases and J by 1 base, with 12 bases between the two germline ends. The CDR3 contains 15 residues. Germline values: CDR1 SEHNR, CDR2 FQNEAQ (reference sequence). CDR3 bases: TGTGCCAGCAGCTCGTCGTTGGGCGGCACAGATACGCAGTATTTT. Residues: CASSSSLGGTDTQYF.

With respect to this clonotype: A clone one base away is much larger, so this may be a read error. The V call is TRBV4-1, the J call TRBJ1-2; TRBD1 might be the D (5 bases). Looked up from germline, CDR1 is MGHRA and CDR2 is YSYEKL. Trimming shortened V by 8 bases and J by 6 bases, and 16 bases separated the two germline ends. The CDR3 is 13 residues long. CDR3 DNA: TGCGCCAGCGGCCGAGCAGGGAGGGATGGCTACACCTTC. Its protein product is CASGRAGRDGYTF.

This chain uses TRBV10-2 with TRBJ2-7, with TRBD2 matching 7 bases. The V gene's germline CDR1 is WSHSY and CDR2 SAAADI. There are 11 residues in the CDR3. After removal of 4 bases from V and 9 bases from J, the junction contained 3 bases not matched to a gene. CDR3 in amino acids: CASSGERGQYF. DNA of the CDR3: TGCGCCAGCAGTGGAGAGCGGGGGCAGTACTTC.

Here the CDR3 reads CAISESTGLNIPDTQYF. The CDR3 region has the DNA TGTGCCATCAGTGAGTCGACTGGACTCAACATCCCGGATACGCAGTATTTT. The chain has TRBV10-3 and TRBJ2-3, with D perhaps matching TRBD2 (5 bases). The CDR3 covers 17 residues. The germline V gene has CDR1 ENHRY and CDR2 SYGVKD. The V gene lost 0 bases and the J gene lost 6 bases, with 19 bases spanning the gap.